Below, 2 T cell receptor beta chains from the same sample are listed, as sequenced in a study of blood T cell repertoires in COVID-19. The data were produced by immunoSEQ multiplex PCR, yet TCRdb's version contains in-frame clones alone and is incomplete. The sample lists more than 300,000 clones; 86% were seen once. The material sequenced was PBMCs or T cells enriched from blood (not recorded which). These receptors were collected from a man aged 25 to 40 who had recovered from COVID-19.

The chain carries TRBV15 and TRBJ2-1, with D tentatively TRBD1 (6 bases). Germline CDR1 reads LNHNV; CDR2 reads YYDKDF (reference sequence). The CDR3 is 15 amino acids. Trimming removed 0 bases at V and 2 bases at J, with 8 bases between. The CDR3 loop is CATSRETGPYNEQFF. CDR3 sequence (DNA): TGTGCCACCAGCAGAGAAACAGGGCCCTACAATGAGCAGTTCTTC.

This chain connects TRBV18 to TRBJ2-2, with a tentative D call TRBD2 (5 bases). Trimming left V 0 bases short and J 1 base short, with 9 bases between. Germline V gene lookup returns CDR1 KGHSH and CDR2 LQKENI. The CDR3 loop spans 16 amino acids. CDR3 loop: CASSPPSRENTGELFF. The CDR3 DNA reads as TGTGCCAGCTCACCACCGAGCCGGGAGAACACCGGGGAGCTGTTTTTT.